Listed below are T cell receptor beta chains from one sample, sequenced in a study of human T cells and chemical hapten exposure. TCRdb passed the RACE reads through MiXCR, listing each CDR3 protein once. Among under 450,000 distinct CDR3 sequences listed, just under 6.5% were seen once. Sequenced here: whole blood, sampled in connection with sensitization to the hapten diphenylcyclopropenone (DPC). Source of these receptors: a woman aged 18-35 years with alopecia areata. Some clones in this sample may be carry-over from other donors' samples. Both conserved end residues are part of each CDR3. Each record gives: clone size, J gene, V gene, CDR3 length, D gene, CDR3 protein, CDR3 DNA. The D gene is left open where the match is weak. A row's size may be missing; if present it is once, few, many or a size class.

>many|TRBJ1-5|TRBV20-1|12|-
CSASGSNQPQHF
TGCAGTGCTAGTGGGTCGAATCAGCCCCAGCATTTT
>few|TRBJ1-5|TRBV20-1|12|-
CSARKQGQPQHF
TGCAGTGCTAGGAAACAGGGTCAGCCCCAGCATTTT
>-|TRBJ1-1|TRBV20-1|13|-
CSARDFPNTEAFF
TGCAGTGCTAGAGATTTTCCGAACACTGAAGCTTTCTTT
>many|TRBJ2-3|TRBV12-3/TRBV12-4|15|-
CASSFLSLSTDTQYF
TGTGCCAGCAGTTTTCTTTCTCTTAGCACAGATACGCAGTATTTT
>-|TRBJ1-4|TRBV7-2|13|-
CASSTDQNEKLFF
TGTGCCAGCAGCACGGATCAGAATGAAAAACTGTTTTTT
>-|TRBJ2-6|TRBV7-2|18|TRBD2
CASSSRTSGASGANVLTF
TGTGCCAGCAGCTCTAGGACTAGCGGGGCCTCTGGGGCCAACGTCCTGACTTTC
>few|TRBJ1-2|TRBV15|13|-
CATSSGQLYGYTF
TGTGCCACCAGCAGCGGTCAGCTATATGGCTACACCTTC
>-|TRBJ1-2|TRBV10-3|14|TRBD1
CAISRQGPTNGYTF
TGTGCCATCAGCCGACAGGGACCTACTAATGGCTACACCTTC
>few|TRBJ1-5|TRBV20-1|15|TRBD1
CSARTWTGAYQPQHF
TGCAGTGCGAGAACCTGGACAGGGGCGTATCAGCCCCAGCATTTT
>-|TRBJ1-1|TRBV7-2|15|-
CASSSNQGNRGEAFF
TGTGCCAGCAGCTCCAATCAGGGGAATAGGGGTGAAGCTTTCTTT
>many|TRBJ1-3|TRBV7-2|14|-
CASSLAPTGNTIYF
TGTGCCAGCAGCTTAGCCCCAACGGGAAACACCATATATTTT
>many|TRBJ1-4|TRBV4-1|16|TRBD1
CASSQAPGQPNEKLFF
TGCGCCAGCAGCCAGGCACCGGGACAGCCTAATGAAAAACTGTTTTTT
>many|TRBJ2-7|TRBV24-1|13|-
CATSDASRDKQYF
TGTGCCACCAGTGATGCGAGTAGGGACAAGCAGTACTTC
>few|TRBJ1-5|TRBV3-1|16|-
CASSQDPGRAGQPQHF
TGTGCCAGCAGCCAAGATCCTGGGAGAGCTGGTCAGCCCCAGCATTTT
>-|TRBJ1-1|TRBV6-5|14|-
CASSTPGRATEAFF
TGTGCCAGCAGTACCCCGGGGAGAGCCACTGAAGCTTTCTTT
>many|TRBJ1-1|TRBV6-5|15|-
CASSRSVLANTEAFF
TGTGCCAGCAGTAGGTCGGTCCTGGCGAACACTGAAGCTTTCTTT
>-|TRBJ2-5|TRBV4-3|15|-
CASSLSRGVQETQYF
TGCGCCAGCAGCCTCTCGAGGGGAGTCCAAGAGACCCAGTACTTC
>many|TRBJ2-6|TRBV4-3|18|TRBD1
CASSPRGTGASGANVLTF
TGCGCCAGCAGCCCAAGGGGGACAGGGGCATCTGGGGCCAACGTCCTGACTTTC
>many|TRBJ1-3|TRBV29-1|12|-
CSVSLPGNTIYF
TGCAGCGTCAGCCTCCCTGGAAACACCATATATTTT
>many|TRBJ2-2|TRBV6-2/TRBV6-3|15|-
CASSYWAANTGELFF
TGTGCCAGCAGTTACTGGGCAGCTAACACCGGGGAGCTGTTTTTT
>-|TRBJ2-4|TRBV27|16|-
CASSLVGGTVKNIQYF
TGTGCCAGCAGTTTAGTTGGCGGGACAGTGAAAAACATTCAGTACTTC
>many|TRBJ1-3|TRBV11-3|14|-
CASSGMHSGNTIYF
TGTGCCAGCAGCGGGATGCACTCTGGAAACACCATATATTTT
>many|TRBJ1-1|TRBV12-5|17|-
CASGLSLSYPGATEAFF
TGTGCTAGTGGTTTGTCCCTATCCTATCCAGGGGCCACTGAAGCTTTCTTT
>medium-sized|TRBJ2-7|TRBV4-3|15|-
CASSQDQEVTYEQYF
TGCGCCAGCAGCCAAGATCAGGAAGTCACCTACGAGCAGTACTTC
>-|TRBJ2-7|TRBV4-1|17|-
CASSQDHGPSISYEQYF
TGCGCCAGCAGCCAGGACCACGGGCCATCGATCTCCTACGAGCAGTACTTC
>many|TRBJ1-5|TRBV5-6|15|-
CASSSRDGSNQPQHF
TGTGCCAGCAGCTCCAGGGACGGAAGCAATCAGCCCCAGCATTTT
>few|TRBJ2-6|TRBV7-2|15|-
CASANRVSGANVLTF
TGTGCCAGCGCAAACAGGGTTTCTGGGGCCAACGTCCTGACTTTC
>-|TRBJ1-5|TRBV6-2/TRBV6-3|13|-
CASAGRGNQPQHF
TGTGCCAGCGCCGGCAGGGGCAATCAGCCCCAGCATTTT
>few|TRBJ1-1|TRBV14|15|TRBD1
CASSLHRGQNTEAFF
TGTGCCAGCAGCCTTCACAGGGGACAGAACACTGAAGCTTTCTTT
>-|TRBJ1-6|TRBV6-2/TRBV6-3|16|-
CASSYPRSSYNSPLHF
TGTGCCAGCAGTTATCCCAGGAGCTCCTATAATTCACCCCTCCACTTT
>-|TRBJ2-3|TRBV20-1|11|-
CSASSINTQYF
TGCAGTGCTTCGTCAATTAATACGCAGTATTTT
>many|TRBJ1-2|TRBV7-9|15|-
CASSLGSGSFYGYTF
TGTGCCAGCAGCTTAGGTTCGGGGAGTTTCTATGGCTACACCTTC
>-|TRBJ1-5|TRBV6-2/TRBV6-3|14|-
CASSGVIGNQPQHF
TGTGCCAGCAGCGGAGTGATAGGGAATCAGCCCCAGCATTTT
>few|TRBJ1-1|TRBV15|15|TRBD1
CATSFRTGPGAEAFF
TGTGCCACCAGCTTCCGGACAGGCCCTGGGGCTGAAGCTTTCTTT
>many|TRBJ1-2|TRBV20-1|10|-
CSATTDGYTF
TGCAGTGCCACGACAGATGGCTACACCTTC
>many|TRBJ1-2|TRBV6-2/TRBV6-3|15|-
CASQASRGSGYGYTF
TGTGCCAGCCAAGCCTCACGGGGTTCGGGCTATGGCTACACCTTC
>many|TRBJ2-1|TRBV5-1|15|-
CASSPERREWQEQFF
TGCGCCAGCAGCCCTGAGCGAAGGGAATGGCAGGAGCAGTTCTTC
>-|TRBJ1-2|TRBV14|14|-
CASSQDLGSYGYTF
TGTGCCAGCAGCCAAGATCTGGGTTCCTATGGCTACACCTTC
>-|TRBJ1-1|TRBV2|17|TRBD1
CASSGDKSRGVTTEAFF
TGTGCCAGCAGTGGAGATAAATCCAGGGGGGTAACTACTGAAGCTTTCTTT
>many|TRBJ1-5|TRBV10-3|15|-
CAISENEQGIQPQHF
TGTGCCATCAGTGAGAACGAGCAGGGGATTCAGCCCCAGCATTTT
>many|TRBJ1-1|TRBV6-5|15|-
CASSYSINSNTEAFF
TGTGCCAGCAGTTACTCGATCAATAGTAACACTGAAGCTTTCTTT
>many|TRBJ2-7|TRBV6-5|14|-
CASSRDGASYEQYF
TGTGCCAGCAGTCGGGACGGAGCCTCCTACGAGCAGTACTTC
>-|TRBJ2-3|TRBV5-4|15|TRBD1
CASRLQGASTDTQYF
TGTGCCAGCAGGCTACAGGGGGCTAGCACAGATACGCAGTATTTT
>many|TRBJ1-1|TRBV18|16|-
CASSPLGTVMNTEAFF
TGTGCCAGCTCACCCCTAGGGACGGTTATGAACACTGAAGCTTTCTTT
>few|TRBJ1-1|TRBV5-1|17|-
CASSLGAGGSVRTEAFF
TGCGCCAGCAGCTTGGGGGCGGGAGGGTCGGTAAGAACTGAAGCTTTCTTT
>many|TRBJ2-2|TRBV29-1|11|-
CSVGSAGELFF
TGCAGCGTTGGGTCCGCCGGGGAGCTGTTTTTT
>-|TRBJ1-3|TRBV7-9|14|-
CASSLETSGNTIYF
TGTGCCAGCAGCTTAGAAACCTCTGGAAACACCATATATTTT
>few|TRBJ2-3|TRBV4-1|21|-
CASSLSREAKGTLSSTDTQYF
TGCGCCAGCAGCCTGTCGAGGGAGGCGAAGGGGACCCTATCTAGCACAGATACGCAGTATTTT
>-|TRBJ1-4|TRBV28|17|TRBD1
CASSPLPRQGLMRKLFF
TGTGCCAGCAGCCCCCTACCTCGACAGGGCCTAATGAGGAAACTGTTTTTT
>many|TRBJ1-2|TRBV10-3|12|-
CAISEAVHGYTF
TGTGCCATCAGTGAGGCAGTTCATGGCTACACCTTC
>few|TRBJ1-1|TRBV29-1|12|-
CSASMGNTEAFF
TGCAGCGCCAGTATGGGCAACACTGAAGCTTTCTTT
>many|TRBJ1-2|TRBV29-1|10|-
CSVAHYGYTF
TGCAGCGTCGCACATTATGGCTACACCTTC
>many|TRBJ1-2|TRBV20-1|13|-
CSATRQTDYGYTF
TGCAGTGCTACCCGACAGACTGATTATGGCTACACCTTC
>many|TRBJ1-5|TRBV28|14|-
CASRWQDGDQPQHF
TGTGCCAGCAGGTGGCAGGACGGAGATCAGCCCCAGCATTTT
>many|TRBJ1-5|TRBV6-5|17|-
CASSYVSGEYSNQPQHF
TGTGCCAGCAGTTACGTTTCCGGAGAATATAGCAATCAGCCCCAGCATTTT